This TCR beta chain was sequenced for a study of blood T cell repertoires in COVID-19. About the research overall: T cells, B-cell-depleted T cells, or PBMCs provided the cDNA or gDNA that served as material.

The CDR3 contains 13 residues. The germline V and J ends were trimmed by 9 bases and 2 bases, with 11 bases remaining between them. Participant reports of clinical history set cohort assignment. Individuals in the exposed group had encountered a COVID-19 case within 2 weeks preceding study entry. Authors' methods: Reference gene primer amplification gave nucleated cell count estimates. Sequenced by immunoSEQ multiplex PCR; TCRdb stores in-frame clones only, minus some. D and trimming were read from the DNA, whereas the V and J calls and clone size are those reported in that table. The table records about 220,000 clones, 83% of them present only once.

The source is a woman in her forties or fifties who had been exposed to COVID-19. The sequenced sample consisted of PBMCs or T cells enriched from blood (not recorded which). The chain employs TRBV12-3 or TRBV12-4 and TRBJ1-5; tentatively, D is TRBD1 (5 bases). The CDR3 bases are TGTGCCAGGCGGCCAGGGTGCAATCAGCCCCAGCATTTT. Protein sequence: CARRPGCNQPQHF.